Listed below are T cell receptor beta chains from one sample, sequenced in a study of STAT5B mutations in CD4+ large granular lymphocyte leukemia. TCRdb's table, derived via immunoSEQ multiplex PCR, lists solely in-frame clones and lacks some. The repertoire holds 30,000 to 40,000 clones, with more than 60% as singletons. The sequenced sample was CD4+ T cells from blood buffy coats. These receptors came from a human donor in good health. CDR3s include the opening cysteine and the closing phenylalanine or tryptophan. Each record gives: CDR3 protein, CDR3 DNA, D gene, J gene, V gene, clone size. A D gene is named only where the DNA matches it firmly. Clone sizes are given selectively: once, few, many, or a class where the clone is expanded.

CASSFFQSAKNIQYF,TGTGCCAGCAGCTTCTTCCAGTCAGCCAAAAACATTCAGTACTTC,-,TRBJ2-4,TRBV11-2,few
CASSDRINQPQHF,TGTGCCAGCAGCGACAGGATCAATCAGCCCCAGCATTTT,-,TRBJ1-5,TRBV2,-
CASSDSQGYSPLHF,TGTGCCAGCAGTGACAGTCAGGGGTATTCACCCCTCCACTTT,-,TRBJ1-6,TRBV2,-
CASSLNTPETQYF,TGTGCCAGCAGCTTAAACACCCCAGAGACCCAGTACTTC,-,TRBJ2-5,TRBV11-2,-
CASSFSTTNEKLFF,TGTGCCAGCAGCTTCAGCACAACTAATGAAAAACTGTTTTTT,-,TRBJ1-4,TRBV25-1,few
CASSSGLSRTDTQYF,TGTGCCAGCAGCTCAGGACTATCCCGCACAGATACGCAGTATTTT,-,TRBJ2-3,TRBV5-4,-
CASSTGNTIYF,TGTGCCAGCAGTACTGGAAACACCATATATTTT,-,TRBJ1-3,TRBV6-6,-
CASSWGSGSKQYF,TGTGCCAGCAGTTGGGGTAGCGGAAGCAAGCAGTACTTC,-,TRBJ2-7,TRBV27,-
CASRTTSNYGYTF,TGTGCCAGCAGAACTACATCGAACTATGGCTACACCTTC,-,TRBJ1-2,TRBV6-5,-
CSVEGRNTDTQYF,TGCAGCGTTGAAGGGCGGAACACAGATACGCAGTATTTT,-,TRBJ2-3,TRBV29-1,-
CASSFGLAIDEQFF,TGTGCCAGCAGCTTCGGACTAGCAATCGATGAGCAGTTCTTC,TRBD2,TRBJ2-1,TRBV11-2,once
CASRQGDYEQYF,TGTGCCAGCCGACAGGGAGACTACGAGCAGTACTTC,TRBD1,TRBJ2-7,TRBV6-5,-
CASSSGLEGKAFF,TGCGCCAGCAGCTCGGGCCTCGAGGGGAAAGCTTTCTTT,-,TRBJ1-1,TRBV5-1,-
CASSQDSGRIYEQYF,TGTGCCAGCAGCCAAGACAGCGGGAGGATCTACGAGCAGTACTTC,TRBD2,TRBJ2-7,TRBV14,-
CASSFSLAPSTDTQYF,TGTGCCAGCAGCTTTAGTCTAGCGCCCAGCACAGATACGCAGTATTTT,-,TRBJ2-3,TRBV5-6,-
CASSPSGGTEAFF,TGTGCCAGCTCACCATCGGGGGGGACTGAAGCTTTCTTT,-,TRBJ1-1,TRBV18,once
CASSLYPTQGRETQYF,TGTGCCAGCAGCCTCTACCCCACACAGGGAAGAGAGACCCAGTACTTC,-,TRBJ2-5,TRBV7-2,few
CASSWDRVGTEAFF,TGTGCCAGTAGTTGGGACAGGGTGGGCACTGAAGCTTTCTTT,TRBD1,TRBJ1-1,TRBV19,few
CASSSRQGAGQPQHF,TGTGCCAGCAGTTCCAGACAGGGGGCAGGTCAGCCCCAGCATTTT,TRBD1,TRBJ1-5,TRBV28,once
CAWSSPFTEAFF,TGTGCCTGGAGTTCCCCCTTCACTGAAGCTTTCTTT,-,TRBJ1-1,TRBV30,-
CASSYGVSLNTEAFF,TGTGCCAGCAGTTACGGTGTGTCTTTGAACACTGAAGCTTTCTTT,-,TRBJ1-1,TRBV6-5,few
CASSLSSRTGVGRAYEQYF,TGTGCCAGCAGTTTATCCTCCCGGACAGGGGTGGGGCGAGCCTACGAGCAGTACTTC,TRBD1,TRBJ2-7,TRBV27,-
CAWRVTLLPYEQYF,TGTGCCTGGAGAGTGACACTACTCCCCTACGAGCAGTACTTC,-,TRBJ2-7,TRBV30,-
CASSGQANTEAFF,TGTGCCAGCAGTGGTCAGGCGAACACTGAAGCTTTCTTT,-,TRBJ1-1,TRBV6-1,-
CASAPGQRQPQHF,TGTGCCAGCGCCCCGGGACAGCGGCAGCCCCAGCATTTT,TRBD1,TRBJ1-5,TRBV19,once
CASSSTGRLSTEQYF,TGTGCCAGCAGCTCGACGGGACGGCTATCTACGGAGCAGTACTTC,-,TRBJ2-7,TRBV5-6,-
CASSYSIGEAFF,TGTGCCAGCAGTTACTCGATTGGTGAAGCTTTCTTT,-,TRBJ1-1,TRBV6-5,-
CASSTPTGRTNEKLFF,TGTGCCAGTAGTACTCCAACAGGGAGGACTAATGAAAAACTGTTTTTT,-,TRBJ1-4,TRBV19,-
CASSFGLAFEQYF,TGTGCCAGCAGCTTTGGACTAGCGTTCGAGCAGTACTTC,TRBD2,TRBJ2-7,TRBV7-2,-
CASSPRGAGNTEAFF,TGTGCCAGCAGCCCTCGGGGTGCAGGGAACACTGAAGCTTTCTTT,-,TRBJ1-1,TRBV6-1,-
CASLQGVSNQPQHF,TGTGCCAGCCTACAGGGGGTAAGCAATCAGCCCCAGCATTTT,TRBD1,TRBJ1-5,TRBV6-1,-
CASSISSGRALGEQFF,TGTGCCAGTAGTATAAGTAGCGGGAGGGCACTTGGGGAGCAGTTCTTC,TRBD2,TRBJ2-1,TRBV19,once
CAWSDRGTEAFF,TGTGCCTGGAGTGACAGGGGGACTGAAGCTTTCTTT,TRBD1,TRBJ1-1,TRBV30,-
CAWRDRGGTEAFF,TGTGCCTGGAGAGACAGGGGTGGCACTGAAGCTTTCTTT,TRBD1,TRBJ1-1,TRBV30,few
CASSVATSGVHNEQFF,TGTGCCAGCAGCGTAGCCACTAGCGGGGTCCACAATGAGCAGTTCTTC,TRBD2,TRBJ2-1,TRBV9,-
CATRGNPSYEQYF,TGTGCCACCCGGGGTAATCCCTCCTACGAGCAGTACTTC,-,TRBJ2-7,TRBV2,-
CASSTRLAGVYEQYF,TGTGCCAGCAGCACGAGACTAGCGGGGGTCTACGAGCAGTACTTC,TRBD2,TRBJ2-7,TRBV5-6,-
CASSLQGAGGELFF,TGTGCCAGCAGTTTGCAGGGGGCGGGCGGGGAGCTGTTTTTT,TRBD1,TRBJ2-2,TRBV6-6,-